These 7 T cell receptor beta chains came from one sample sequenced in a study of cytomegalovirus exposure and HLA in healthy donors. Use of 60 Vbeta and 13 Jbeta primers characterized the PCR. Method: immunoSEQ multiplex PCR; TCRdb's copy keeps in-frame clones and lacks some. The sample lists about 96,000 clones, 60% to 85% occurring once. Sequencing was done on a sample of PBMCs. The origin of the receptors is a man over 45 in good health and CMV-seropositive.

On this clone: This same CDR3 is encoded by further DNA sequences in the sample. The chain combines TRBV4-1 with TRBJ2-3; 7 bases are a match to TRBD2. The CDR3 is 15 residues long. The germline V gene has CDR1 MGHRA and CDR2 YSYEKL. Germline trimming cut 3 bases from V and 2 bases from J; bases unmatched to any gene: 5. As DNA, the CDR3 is TGCGCCAGCAGCCAGCCGGGACTAAACACAGATACGCAGTATTTT. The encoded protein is CASSQPGLNTDTQYF.

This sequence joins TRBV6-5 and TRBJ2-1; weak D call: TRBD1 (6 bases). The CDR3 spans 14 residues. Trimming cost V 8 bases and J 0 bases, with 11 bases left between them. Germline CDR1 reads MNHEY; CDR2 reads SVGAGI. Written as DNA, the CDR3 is TGTGCCAGCCGCCAGGGGAGCTCCTACAATGAGCAGTTCTTC. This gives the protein CASRQGSSYNEQFF.

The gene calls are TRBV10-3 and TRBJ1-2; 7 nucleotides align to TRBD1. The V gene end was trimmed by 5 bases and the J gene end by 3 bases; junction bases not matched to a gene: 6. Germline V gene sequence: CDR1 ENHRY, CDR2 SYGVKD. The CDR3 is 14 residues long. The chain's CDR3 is CAISQTDRDYGYTF. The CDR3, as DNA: TGTGCCATCAGTCAGACTGACAGGGACTATGGCTACACCTTC.

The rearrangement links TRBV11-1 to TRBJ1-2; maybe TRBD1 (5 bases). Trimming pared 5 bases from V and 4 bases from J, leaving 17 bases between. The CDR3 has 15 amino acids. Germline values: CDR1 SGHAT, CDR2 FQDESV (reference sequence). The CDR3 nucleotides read TGTGCCAGCAGCCCCAACAGGCCTTCGGGCTATGGCTACACCTTC. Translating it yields CASSPNRPSGYGYTF.

The CDR3 is CASSKDSINYGYTF. The CDR3, as DNA: TGTGCCAGCAGCAAAGATAGCATTAACTATGGCTACACCTTC. The V and J genes are TRBV21-1 and TRBJ1-2. TRBV21-1 corresponds to a pseudogene. The CDR3 contains 14 residues.

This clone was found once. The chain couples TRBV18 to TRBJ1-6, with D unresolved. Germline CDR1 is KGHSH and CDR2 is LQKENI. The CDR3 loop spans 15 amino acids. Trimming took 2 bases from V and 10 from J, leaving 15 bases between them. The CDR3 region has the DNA TGTGCCAGCTCACCAGGGCGAGCCCCTGACTCACCCCTCCACTTT. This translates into CASSPGRAPDSPLHF.

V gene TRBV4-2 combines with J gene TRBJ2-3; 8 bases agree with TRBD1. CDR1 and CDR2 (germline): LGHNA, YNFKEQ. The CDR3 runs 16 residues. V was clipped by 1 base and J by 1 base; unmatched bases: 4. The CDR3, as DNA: TGTGCCAGCAGCCAAGTGACAGGGGCTGGCACAGATACGCAGTATTTT. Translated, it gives CASSQVTGAGTDTQYF.